This T cell receptor (beta chain) was sequenced in a study of memory CD4+ T cells and cytomegalovirus serostatus. The sort gate was single viable CD3+CD4+CD8-CD45RO+ cells for memory CD4+ T cells. Libraries were prepared by immunoSEQ multiplex PCR; TCRdb keeps only in-frame clonotypes and omits some of them. The sample has some 87,000 clones; roughly 80% are singletons. CDR1 is SGHTA and CDR2 is FQGNSA in the germline V gene. Unmatched junction bases numbered 4, after V lost 5 bases and J lost 1 base. This CDR3 has 15 residues. This TCR was recovered from an adult in good health and CMV-seropositive. V is TRBV7-2 and J is TRBJ1-1; 10 bases are a match to TRBD1. The sequencing input was memory CD4+ T cells from blood. This chain's CDR3 is CASSQRTGGNTEAFF. The CDR3 DNA reads as TGTGCCAGCAGCCAGCGGACAGGGGGGAACACTGAAGCTTTCTTT.